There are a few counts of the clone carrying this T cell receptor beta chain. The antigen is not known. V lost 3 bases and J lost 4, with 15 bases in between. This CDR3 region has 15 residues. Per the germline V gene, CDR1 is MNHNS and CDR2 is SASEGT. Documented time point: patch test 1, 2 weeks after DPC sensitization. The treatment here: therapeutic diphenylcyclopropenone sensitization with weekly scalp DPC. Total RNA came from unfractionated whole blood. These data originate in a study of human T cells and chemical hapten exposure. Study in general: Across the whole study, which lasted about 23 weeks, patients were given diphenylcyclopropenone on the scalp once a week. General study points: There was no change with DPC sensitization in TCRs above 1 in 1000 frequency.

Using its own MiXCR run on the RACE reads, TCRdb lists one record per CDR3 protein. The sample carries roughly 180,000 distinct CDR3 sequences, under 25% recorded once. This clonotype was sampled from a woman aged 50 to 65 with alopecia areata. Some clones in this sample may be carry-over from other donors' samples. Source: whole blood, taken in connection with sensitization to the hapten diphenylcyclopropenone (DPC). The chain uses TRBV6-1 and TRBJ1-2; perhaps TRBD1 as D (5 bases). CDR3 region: CASSDAAGAFYGYTF. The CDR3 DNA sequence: TGTGCCAGCAGTGATGCAGCTGGGGCCTTCTATGGCTACACCTTC.